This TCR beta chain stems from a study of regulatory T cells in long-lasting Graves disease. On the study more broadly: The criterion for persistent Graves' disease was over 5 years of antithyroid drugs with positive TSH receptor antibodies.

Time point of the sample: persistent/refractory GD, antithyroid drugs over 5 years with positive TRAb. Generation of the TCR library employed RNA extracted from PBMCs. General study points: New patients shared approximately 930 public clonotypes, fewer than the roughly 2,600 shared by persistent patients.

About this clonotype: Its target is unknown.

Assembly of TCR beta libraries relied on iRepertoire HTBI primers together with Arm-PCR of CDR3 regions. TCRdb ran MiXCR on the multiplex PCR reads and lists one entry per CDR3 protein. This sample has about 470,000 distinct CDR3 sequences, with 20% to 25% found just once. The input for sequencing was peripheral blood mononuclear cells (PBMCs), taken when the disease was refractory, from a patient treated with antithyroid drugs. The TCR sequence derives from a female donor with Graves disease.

The CDR3 reads CASFLDPNTEAFF. The CDR3 region has the DNA TGCGCCAGCTTCCTCGACCCGAACACTGAAGCTTTCTTT. The chain couples TRBV5-1 to TRBJ1-1, with no clear D. Germline-derived CDR1 and CDR2 are SGHRS and YFSETQ. V lost 7 bases and J 1 base, leaving 11 bases between the germline ends. The CDR3 covers 13 residues.